This is a list of T cell receptor beta chains from one sample in a study of long-term antiretroviral therapy in people with HIV. Sequenced by immunoSEQ multiplex PCR; TCRdb stores in-frame clones only, minus some. The sample contains about 34,000 clones, roughly 80% of which appear only once. The starting material was unsorted PBMCs, obtained 1.9 years after starting antiretroviral therapy. Receptor source: a man between 18 and 29 years old with HIV. Both conserved end residues are part of each CDR3. The D gene is left open where the match is weak. The size entry is marked missing in some rows and otherwise reads once, few, many or a size class.

j_gene: TRBJ1-2; abundance: .; v_gene: TRBV7-9; d_gene: .; CDR3nt: TGTGCCAGCAGCTTAGGGGCGTCGCAGGGAAGAAACTATGGCTACACCTTC; CDR3aa: CASSLGASQGRNYGYTF
j_gene: TRBJ1-3; abundance: .; v_gene: TRBV7-9; d_gene: TRBD1; CDR3nt: TGTGCCAGCAGCTCTAGCAAGCGAGGGACAGTCTCTGGAAACACCATATATTTT; CDR3aa: CASSSSKRGTVSGNTIYF
j_gene: TRBJ1-6; abundance: .; v_gene: TRBV2; d_gene: TRBD1; CDR3nt: TGTGCCAGCAACCTTCCCGGGACAGGGGGTCTGCTAGATTCACCCCTCCACTTT; CDR3aa: CASNLPGTGGLLDSPLHF
j_gene: TRBJ1-1; abundance: few; v_gene: TRBV10-3; d_gene: .; CDR3nt: TGTGCCATCCAAAGAAACAGGGTTAGGGAGAACACTGAAGCTTTCTTT; CDR3aa: CAIQRNRVRENTEAFF
j_gene: TRBJ1-5; abundance: once; v_gene: TRBV6-1; d_gene: TRBD1; CDR3nt: TGTGCCAGCGGCCGGGACAGGGCAAATCAGCCCCAGCATTTT; CDR3aa: CASGRDRANQPQHF
j_gene: TRBJ1-2; abundance: .; v_gene: TRBV28; d_gene: .; CDR3nt: TGTGCCAGCATAACCGGGACGGAAGGCGGCTATGGCTACACCTTC; CDR3aa: CASITGTEGGYGYTF
j_gene: TRBJ2-1; abundance: .; v_gene: TRBV7-3; d_gene: .; CDR3nt: TGTGCCAGCAGCCCGTCTTTAGAGGGAACCTACAATGAGCAGTTCTTC; CDR3aa: CASSPSLEGTYNEQFF
j_gene: TRBJ2-2; abundance: .; v_gene: TRBV6-5; d_gene: .; CDR3nt: TGTGCCAGCAGCTACGATACCGGGGAGCTGTTTTTT; CDR3aa: CASSYDTGELFF
j_gene: TRBJ2-5; abundance: .; v_gene: TRBV5-1; d_gene: TRBD1; CDR3nt: TGCGCCAGCAGCTTGACCCACCACAGGGGAGAGACCCAGTACTTC; CDR3aa: CASSLTHHRGETQYF
j_gene: TRBJ1-1; abundance: few; v_gene: TRBV28; d_gene: .; CDR3nt: TGTGCCAGCAGTTCCCTCCGGTCGGTGGGTGGCACTGAAGCTTTCTTT; CDR3aa: CASSSLRSVGGTEAFF
j_gene: TRBJ1-1; abundance: once; v_gene: TRBV28; d_gene: .; CDR3nt: TGTGCCAGCAGCCCTACGTTCGGCACTGAAGCTTTCTTT; CDR3aa: CASSPTFGTEAFF
j_gene: TRBJ1-1; abundance: .; v_gene: TRBV29-1; d_gene: .; CDR3nt: TGCAGCGTAGTCTACGGCAGAACGAACACTGAAGCTTTCTTT; CDR3aa: CSVVYGRTNTEAFF
j_gene: TRBJ2-2; abundance: .; v_gene: TRBV7-9; d_gene: .; CDR3nt: TGTGCCAGCGGACTCGGACGCCCCGGGCTGTTTTTT; CDR3aa: CASGLGRPGLFF
j_gene: TRBJ1-1; abundance: .; v_gene: TRBV5-4; d_gene: .; CDR3nt: TGTGCCAGCAGCTTCTCTGGGAGGGACACTGAAGCTTTCTTT; CDR3aa: CASSFSGRDTEAFF
j_gene: TRBJ1-4; abundance: medium-sized; v_gene: TRBV6-1; d_gene: TRBD1; CDR3nt: TGTGCCAGCAGTGAACCGTTGGGACAGGGCGGCGAAAAACTGTTTTTT; CDR3aa: CASSEPLGQGGEKLFF
j_gene: TRBJ2-2; abundance: .; v_gene: TRBV5-5; d_gene: TRBD1; CDR3nt: TGTGCCAGCAGCCCGATAATACAGGGGAACGGGGAGCTGTTTTTT; CDR3aa: CASSPIIQGNGELFF
j_gene: TRBJ2-5; abundance: .; v_gene: TRBV18; d_gene: TRBD2; CDR3nt: TGTGCCAGCTCACCGTTTGGTAGCGGGCGACAAGAGACCCAGTACTTC; CDR3aa: CASSPFGSGRQETQYF
j_gene: TRBJ2-1; abundance: .; v_gene: TRBV2; d_gene: .; CDR3nt: TGTGCCAGCAGGCGTGAGTCTCGCTACAATGAGCAGTTCTTC; CDR3aa: CASRRESRYNEQFF
j_gene: TRBJ2-6; abundance: .; v_gene: TRBV28; d_gene: TRBD1; CDR3nt: TGTGCCAGTAAGTACGGACAGGTCCGCCCAGGCTCTGGGGCCAACGTCCTGACTTTC; CDR3aa: CASKYGQVRPGSGANVLTF
j_gene: TRBJ2-3; abundance: .; v_gene: TRBV5-1; d_gene: TRBD2; CDR3nt: TGCGCCAGCAGCATTAGCGGGGGGCCCACAGATACGCAGTATTTT; CDR3aa: CASSISGGPTDTQYF
j_gene: TRBJ2-2; abundance: .; v_gene: TRBV6-5; d_gene: .; CDR3nt: TGTGCCAGCAGTTACGGGGTGGGATCCGGGGAGCTGTTTTTT; CDR3aa: CASSYGVGSGELFF
j_gene: TRBJ2-2; abundance: once; v_gene: TRBV5-6; d_gene: .; CDR3nt: TGTGCCAGCAGCCGCCGACGGAAGGGCACCGGGGAGCTGTTTTTT; CDR3aa: CASSRRRKGTGELFF